These 22 T cell receptor beta chains came from one sample sequenced in a study of blood T cell repertoires in COVID-19 (dated by TCRdb to between 2020 and 2021). Library generation was performed with the immunoSEQ multiplex PCR assay. Entries here come from immuneACCESS through TCRdb and include only in-frame sequences with V and J called. Some clones fail to appear in such tables; in the studies checked, an unresolved V gene covers under half of the shortfall, and the cause of the remainder is unknown. In this sample the table shows about 250,000 clones, 65% to 90% of which occur a single time. Roughly 1.7% of the sample rests with the top ten. Sequenced: PBMCs or T cells enriched from blood (not recorded which). These receptors were obtained from a man aged 35-49 years who had recovered from COVID-19.

This clone has more than one count but fewer than ten. The V gene is TRBV2, the J gene TRBJ2-1; possibly TRBD2 for D (7 bases). The V gene lost 2 bases and the J gene lost 10 bases, with 15 bases spanning the gap. This CDR3 region has 14 residues. Germline loops: CDR1 SNHLY, CDR2 FYNNEI. DNA of the CDR3: TGTGCCAGCAGTGAACGGGGGGCTCTTCAAGAGCAGTTCTTC. Translating it yields CASSERGALQEQFF.

J is TRBJ2-1 and V is TRBV12-5; 14 nucleotides line up with TRBD2. The CDR3 runs 15 residues. The germline CDR1 and CDR2 sequences are LGHNT and FRNRAP. After removal of 4 bases from V and 5 bases from J, the junction contained 1 base not matched to a gene. DNA for the CDR3: TGTGCTAGTGGTTCGGGACTAGCGGGAGACAATGAGCAGTTCTTC. Residues: CASGSGLAGDNEQFF. Based on the CDR3 plus reference TRBV12-5 and TRBJ2-1, the full variable domain is DARVTQTPRHKVTEMGQEVTMRCQPILGHNTVFWYRQTMMQGLELLAYFRNRAPLDDSGMPKDRFSAEMPDATLATLKIQPSEPRDSAVYFCASGSGLAGDNEQFFGPGTRLTVL.

This clone was seen a few times. The chain combines TRBV19 with TRBJ2-7, with unresolved D. V was clipped by 4 bases and J by 3 bases, with 7 bases between them. The CDR3 spans 12 residues. Germline CDR1 is LNHDA and CDR2 is SQIVND (reference sequence). The CDR3 is CASSSRYYEQYF. The CDR3 DNA reads TGTGCCAGTAGTAGCAGATACTACGAGCAGTACTTC.

This clone was recorded only once. This chain joins TRBV28 and TRBJ1-2; D uncertain. V was clipped by 7 bases and J by 2 bases, with 8 bases between them. Looked up from germline, CDR1 is MDHEN and CDR2 is SYDVKM. This CDR3 is 12 amino acids long. CDR3 DNA sequence: TGTGCCAGCACCCGAGGCAACTATGGCTACACCTTC. Translation gives CASTRGNYGYTF.

Only a few counts were recorded for this clone. J is TRBJ1-2 and V is TRBV5-1; 8 bases agree with TRBD1. With 3 bases clipped from V and 4 bases from J, the junction kept 8 bases outside the gene matches. The CDR3 totals 15 residues. Germline V CDR1 and CDR2: SGHRS, YFSETQ. The CDR3 spells CASSSDRGWSYGYTF. Written as DNA, the CDR3 is TGCGCCAGCAGCTCCGACAGGGGTTGGAGCTATGGCTACACCTTC.

The chain links TRBV4-2 to TRBJ1-5; D not resolved. CDR1 is LGHNA and CDR2 is YNFKEQ in the germline V gene. V dropped 0 bases and J dropped 3 bases, with 6 bases sitting between them. This CDR3 is built from 14 residues. The CDR3 protein is CASSQDGNNQPQHF. CDR3 bases: TGTGCCAGCAGCCAAGACGGGAACAATCAGCCCCAGCATTTT.

CDR3 in DNA: TGTGCCAGCAGCGTACAGGGGGCGGGGGAGCAGTACTTC. It codes for CASSVQGAGEQYF. V and J are TRBV7-8 and TRBJ2-7, with 9 nucleotides matching TRBD1. This CDR3 comprises 13 residues. Germline V lookup: CDR1 SGHVS, CDR2 FQNEAQ. Trimming removed 5 bases from V and 7 bases from J; junction bases left unmatched: 6.

The rearrangement uses TRBV7-9 and TRBJ1-1; 8 positions agree with TRBD1. This CDR3 region has 13 residues. Germline V CDR1 and CDR2: SEHNR, FQNEAQ (reference sequence). J was trimmed by 4 bases and V by 7 bases; bases with no gene match: 5. The CDR3 nucleotides read TGTGCCAGCACCGAGGACAGGGCCACTGAAGCTTTCTTT. Translation gives CASTEDRATEAFF.

The V and J genes are TRBV2 and TRBJ1-1, with 10 bases lining up with TRBD1. Germline V gives CDR1 SNHLY, CDR2 FYNNEI. The CDR3 is made up of 14 amino acids. V trimming: 4 bases; J trimming: 5 bases; junction bases outside the gene matches: 4. CDR3 in DNA: TGTGCCAGCAGTGCAGACAGGGGGCTTACTGAAGCTTTCTTT. Translated, it gives CASSADRGLTEAFF.

In DNA form, the CDR3 reads TGCAGCGTTGTGGGACAGGGCCAGCCCCAGCATTTT. Protein product: CSVVGQGQPQHF. This rearrangement joins TRBV29-1 to TRBJ1-5, with 9 bases matching TRBD1. The germline gives CDR1 SQVTM, CDR2 ANQGSEA. V lost 4 bases to trimming and J lost 7 bases; unmatched junction nucleotides: 2. The CDR3 is 12 amino acids. The full variable domain, completed using reference TRBV29-1 and TRBJ1-5, is SAVISQKPSRDICQRGTSLTIQCQVDSQVTMMFWYRQQPGQSLTLIATANQGSEATYESGFVIDKFPISRPNLTFSTLTVSNMSPEDSSIYLCSVVGQGQPQHFGDGTRLSIL.

This chain links TRBV4-2 with TRBJ2-2, with TRBD2 matching 12 bases. V gave up 0 bases and J gave up 2 bases; unmatched junction bases: 4. This CDR3 contains 18 residues. Germline CDR1 LGHNA, CDR2 YNFKEQ. CDR3 protein: CASSQELLAGGNTGELFF. The CDR3 DNA sequence: TGTGCCAGCAGCCAAGAACTACTAGCGGGAGGCAACACCGGGGAGCTGTTTTTT.

This chain links TRBV3-1 (or the pseudogene TRBV3-2) with TRBJ2-7; 11 nucleotides match TRBD1. V gave up 4 bases and J gave up 3 bases; unmatched junction bases: 8. Germline assignment: CDR1 LGHDT and CDR2 YNNKEL (reference sequence). The CDR3 is 16 amino acids. The CDR3 sequence is CASSLLGGTGGYEQYF. CDR3 DNA sequence: TGTGCCAGCAGCCTTCTAGGGGGGACAGGGGGCTACGAGCAGTACTTC.

The sample holds one count of this clone. This chain joins TRBV29-1 and TRBJ1-2; unclear D gene. The ends were cut back, 1 base at V and 5 bases at J, with 8 bases in the middle. The CDR3 runs to 12 residues. Germline values: CDR1 SQVTM, CDR2 ANQGSEA. The CDR3, as DNA: TGCAGCGTTGAAGGGGCAGTATATGGCTACACCTTC. Translation: CSVEGAVYGYTF.

The chain carries TRBV5-8 and TRBJ2-7; TRBD1 matches at 10 bases. Germline CDR1 SGHTS, CDR2 YDEGEE. J gave up 3 bases and V 7 bases, and 13 bases lay outside the gene matches. This CDR3 comprises 16 residues. Here the CDR3 DNA reads TGTGCCAGCCGCGCCGACCGGGACAGGGGTAGCTACGAGCAGTACTTC. As protein: CASRADRDRGSYEQYF.

The genes are TRBV5-4 and TRBJ2-2; 12 bases match TRBD2. V shed 0 bases and J 2 bases; nucleotides not matched to a gene: 5. This CDR3 has 18 residues. Germline V gene data show CDR1 as SGHNT and CDR2 as YYREEE (reference sequence). The CDR3 reads CASSLALAGGRNTGELFF. Here the CDR3 DNA reads TGTGCCAGCAGCTTGGCGCTAGCGGGGGGGAGAAACACCGGGGAGCTGTTTTTT.

The chain has TRBV28 and TRBJ2-7, with 11 bases that match TRBD1. The CDR3 is 12 amino acids. V shed 2 bases and J 12 bases; nucleotides not matched to a gene: 3. Germline lookup yields CDR1 MDHEN and CDR2 SYDVKM. The CDR3 sequence: CASSLGTGGAYF. For the CDR3, the DNA is TGTGCCAGCAGTTTAGGGACAGGGGGTGCGTACTTC.

A single count supports this clone. The genes are TRBV18 and TRBJ1-2, with 11 bases identical to TRBD1. This CDR3 is 15 amino acids long. Germline CDR1 and CDR2: KGHSH and LQKENI. With 0 bases clipped from V and 6 bases from J, the junction kept 3 bases outside the gene matches. The CDR3 is CASSPPGQGVHGYTF. The CDR3 DNA is TGTGCCAGCTCACCACCGGGACAGGGGGTCCATGGCTACACCTTC.

The gene calls are TRBV28 and TRBJ1-2; TRBD1 is a possible D gene (6 bases). Trimming stripped 2 bases from V and 5 bases from J, with 12 bases between. The CDR3 is made up of 14 amino acids. Germline CDR1 and CDR2: MDHEN and SYDVKM. The CDR3 region is CASSLEGHDYGYTF. DNA for the CDR3: TGTGCCAGCAGTTTAGAGGGACACGATTATGGCTACACCTTC.

V usage is TRBV19 and J usage is TRBJ1-1; TRBD1 might be the D (5 bases). The germline CDR1 and CDR2 sequences are LNHDA and SQIVND (reference sequence). The CDR3 is 16 amino acids. The germline V and J ends were trimmed by 7 bases and 1 base, with 19 bases remaining between them. CDR3 in DNA: TGTGCCAGTAAAAGCAGGGAACTCTCGGAGAACACTGAAGCTTTCTTT. It is translated as CASKSRELSENTEAFF. Filled out from reference TRBV19 and TRBJ1-1, the complete variable domain reads DGGITQSPKYLFRKEGQNVTLSCEQNLNHDAMYWYRQDPGQGLRLIYYSQIVNDFQKGDIAEGYSVSREKKESFPLTVTSAQKNPTAFYLCASKSRELSENTEAFFGQGTRLTVV.

This clone was seen only a few times. The V and J genes are TRBV28 and TRBJ1-2; D remains unclear. The germline V and J ends were trimmed by 5 bases and 7 bases, with 23 bases remaining between them. Germline CDR1 and CDR2: MDHEN and SYDVKM. This CDR3 is 16 amino acids long. The CDR3 bases are TGTGCCAGCAGTCCACCCCTGGGGAGTCGTTTAAGTGGCTACACCTTC. Protein product: CASSPPLGSRLSGYTF.

The genes are TRBV27 and TRBJ2-5; D unresolved. Germline CDR1 MNHEY, CDR2 SMNVEV (reference sequence). Trimming cost V 4 bases and J 5 bases, with 14 bases left between them. CDR3 length: 14 residues. For the CDR3, the DNA is TGTGCCAGCAGTTCCCGCCGCTTGAGGGAGACCCAGTACTTC. This encodes CASSSRRLRETQYF.

The chain carries TRBV28 and TRBJ1-1; possibly TRBD1 for D (5 bases). This CDR3 has 14 amino acids. V was cut by 6 bases and J by 3 bases, with 14 bases left in between. CDR1 and CDR2 (germline): MDHEN, SYDVKM. Here the CDR3 reads CASRGTGGDTEAFF. The CDR3, as DNA: TGTGCCAGCAGGGGGACGGGAGGGGACACTGAAGCTTTCTTT. The full variable domain, rest sourced from reference TRBV28 and TRBJ1-1, is DVKVTQSSRYLVKRTGEKVFLECVQDMDHENMFWYRQDPGLGLRLIYFSYDVKMKEKGDIPEGYSVSREKKERFSLILESASTNQTSMYLCASRGTGGDTEAFFGQGTRLTVV.